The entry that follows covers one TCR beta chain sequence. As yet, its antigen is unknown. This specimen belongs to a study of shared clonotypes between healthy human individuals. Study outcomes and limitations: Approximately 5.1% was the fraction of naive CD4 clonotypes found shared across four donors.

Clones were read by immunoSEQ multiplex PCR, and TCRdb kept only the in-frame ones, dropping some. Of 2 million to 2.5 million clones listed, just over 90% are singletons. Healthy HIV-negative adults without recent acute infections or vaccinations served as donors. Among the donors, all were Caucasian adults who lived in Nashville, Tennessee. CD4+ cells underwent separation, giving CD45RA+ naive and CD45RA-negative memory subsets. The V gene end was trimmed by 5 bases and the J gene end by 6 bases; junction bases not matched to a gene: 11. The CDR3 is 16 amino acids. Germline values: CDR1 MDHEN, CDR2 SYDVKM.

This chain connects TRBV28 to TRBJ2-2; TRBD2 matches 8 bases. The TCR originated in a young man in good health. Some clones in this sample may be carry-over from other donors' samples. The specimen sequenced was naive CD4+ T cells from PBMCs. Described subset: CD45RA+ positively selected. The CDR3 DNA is TGTGCCAGCAGTCTTCAGGTCGCAGCGGGAGCCGGGGAGCTGTTTTTT. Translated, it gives CASSLQVAAGAGELFF. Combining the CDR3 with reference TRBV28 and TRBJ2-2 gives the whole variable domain DVKVTQSSRYLVKRTGEKVFLECVQDMDHENMFWYRQDPGLGLRLIYFSYDVKMKEKGDIPEGYSVSREKKERFSLILESASTNQTSMYLCASSLQVAAGAGELFFGEGSRLTVL.